The 8 T cell receptor beta chains in this list originate from one sample, sequenced in a study of response to subunit inactivated influenza vaccine. TCRdb recomputed calls from the RT-PCR reads with MiXCR, one row per CDR3 protein. The data contain around 570,000 distinct CDR3 sequences, approximately 7.6% of them singletons. The source was PBMCs from blood, collected roughly 24 months after vaccination. The receptors originated from a man aged 50-75 years who received an inactivated influenza vaccine.

This chain connects TRBV4-3 to TRBJ2-7; D gene unclear. Per the germline V gene, CDR1 is LGHNA and CDR2 is YSLEER. The CDR3 loop spans 14 amino acids. Trimming removed 3 bases from V and 6 bases from J, with 15 bases in between. This CDR3 is CASSQPWVKGEQYF. Written as DNA, the CDR3 is TGCGCCAGCAGCCAGCCCTGGGTGAAGGGCGAGCAGTACTTC.

This clonotype was detected ten times or more. This chain uses TRBV24-1 with TRBJ2-1; 12 nucleotides agree with TRBD1. Germline loops: CDR1 KGHDR, CDR2 SFDVKD. The V segment lost 9 bases and the J segment 6 bases; nucleotides outside the gene matches: 11. CDR3 length: 16 amino acids. DNA for the CDR3: TGTGCCACCTCCCCCTCCCCGGGACAGGGGGCCAATGAGCAGTTCTTC. As protein: CATSPSPGQGANEQFF.

This clonotype was found a few times. The junction departs from germline at one end; a sequencing error may be responsible. J is TRBJ1-1 and V is TRBV10-3, with 10 bases matching TRBD1. Germline lookup yields CDR1 ENHRY and CDR2 SYGVKD. The CDR3 is made up of 15 amino acids. The CDR3 nucleotides are TGTGCCATCAGTACCCCGGGACAGGGGAACGCTGAAGCTTTCTTT. It specifies CAISTPGQGNAEAFF.

This clonotype occurred a few times. This rearrangement joins TRBV20-1 to TRBJ1-6; possible D gene TRBD1, 6 bases. Trimming took off 6 bases at V and 5 bases at J, with 11 bases between the two ends. In germline, CDR1 is DFQATT, CDR2 SNEGSKA (reference sequence). This CDR3 spans 13 amino acids. As DNA, the CDR3 is TGCAGTGCAGACAGGACCAATAATTCACCCCTCCACTTT. The encoded protein is CSADRTNNSPLHF.

This clonotype was seen a handful of times. The rearrangement links TRBV6-1 to TRBJ2-2; no clear D gene. This CDR3 has 14 amino acids. The V and J ends lost 7 bases and 2 bases respectively, with 11 bases between them. Germline values: CDR1 MNHNS, CDR2 SASEGT. Written as DNA, the CDR3 is TGTGCCAGCAAGGTGACGGCAAACACCGGGGAGCTGTTTTTT. This gives the protein CASKVTANTGELFF.

The rearrangement links TRBV7-8 to TRBJ1-5, with TRBD1 matching 9 bases. Germline CDR1 reads SGHVS; CDR2 reads FQNEAQ. V shed 2 bases and J 6 bases; nucleotides not matched to a gene: 11. The CDR3 is 17 residues long. The CDR3, as DNA: TGTGCCAGCAGCTTAACCACAGGGGGCTTAGCGGGTCAGCCCCAGCATTTT. Translated, it gives CASSLTTGGLAGQPQHF.

This clonotype was counted only a few times. The rearrangement uses TRBV24-1 and TRBJ2-1, with 10 positions matching TRBD2. The junction had 6 bases not matched to a gene; V was cut back by 12 bases and J by 5 bases. CDR1 is KGHDR, CDR2 SFDVKD, per germline. There are 13 residues in the CDR3. In DNA, the CDR3 is TGTGCCGCCGGGACTAGCGTAGACAATGAGCAGTTCTTC. The encoded protein is CAAGTSVDNEQFF.

This clonotype came up a few times. The V call is TRBV4-2, the J call TRBJ2-3; TRBD1 is a possible D gene (6 bases). The CDR3 is 15 residues long. V was pared by 0 bases and J by 1 base, with 8 bases between. The germline CDR1 and CDR2 sequences are LGHNA and YNFKEQ. The DNA of the CDR3 is TGTGCCAGCAGCCAAGATCAGGGGCGCACAGATACGCAGTATTTT. Its protein is CASSQDQGRTDTQYF.